A single T cell receptor beta chain is shown here with its context. Original processing notes: Reference gene primer amplification gave nucleated cell count estimates. Method: immunoSEQ multiplex PCR; TCRdb's copy keeps in-frame clones and lacks some. Clone size and the V and J calls come from that table; the DNA yielded D and trimming. Found here are 400,000 to 450,000 clones, about nine tenths of them singletons; the top ten hold approximately 1.5%. This record belongs to a study of blood T cell repertoires in COVID-19. The V and J ends lost 5 bases and 7 bases, in that order; junction bases with no gene match: 11. This CDR3 comprises 16 residues. CDR1 SGHVS and CDR2 FQNEAQ come from the germline V gene.

The clonotype originates from a woman aged 30 to 39 with active or convalescent COVID-19. Sequenced: peripheral blood. This sequence joins TRBV7-8 and TRBJ2-1; 10 bases line up with TRBD2. DNA of the CDR3: TGTGCCAGCAGCCTTGGAGCGGGGGGGCCGAAAAATGAGCAGTTCTTC. Translated: CASSLGAGGPKNEQFF.